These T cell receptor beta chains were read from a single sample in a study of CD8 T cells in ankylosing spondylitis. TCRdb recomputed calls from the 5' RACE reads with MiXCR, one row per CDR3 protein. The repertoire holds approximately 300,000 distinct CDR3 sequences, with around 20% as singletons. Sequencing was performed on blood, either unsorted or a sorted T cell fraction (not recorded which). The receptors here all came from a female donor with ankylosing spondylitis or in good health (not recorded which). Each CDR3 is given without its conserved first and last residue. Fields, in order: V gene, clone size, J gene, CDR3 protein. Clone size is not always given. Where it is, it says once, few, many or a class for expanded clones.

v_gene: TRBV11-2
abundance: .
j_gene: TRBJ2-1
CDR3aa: ASSPSGGLAGLEQF

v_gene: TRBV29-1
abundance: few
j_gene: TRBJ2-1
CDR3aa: SVDPLSGTVSSYNEQF

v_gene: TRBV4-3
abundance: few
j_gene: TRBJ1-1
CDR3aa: ASSALTGMNTEAF

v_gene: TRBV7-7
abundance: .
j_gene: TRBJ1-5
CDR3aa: ASSQRTGNQPQH

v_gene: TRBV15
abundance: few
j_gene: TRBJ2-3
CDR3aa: ATSGLHYTDTQY

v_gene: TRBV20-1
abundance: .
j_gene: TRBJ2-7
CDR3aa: SARGPEQY

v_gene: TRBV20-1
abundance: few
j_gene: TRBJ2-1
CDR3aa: SARYPGLAGAYNEQF

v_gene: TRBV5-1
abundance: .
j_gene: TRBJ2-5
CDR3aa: ASSFSGVMGEGLETQY

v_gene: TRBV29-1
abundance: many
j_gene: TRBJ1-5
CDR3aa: SVARERNQPQH

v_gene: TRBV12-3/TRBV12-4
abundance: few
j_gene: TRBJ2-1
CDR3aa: ASGFLANEQF

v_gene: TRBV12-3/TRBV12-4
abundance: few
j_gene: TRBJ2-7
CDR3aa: ASSLWSRDEQY

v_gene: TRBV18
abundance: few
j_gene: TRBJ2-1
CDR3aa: ASSPGQRYNEQF

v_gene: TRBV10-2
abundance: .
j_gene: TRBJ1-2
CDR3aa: ASRQVAGTGYT

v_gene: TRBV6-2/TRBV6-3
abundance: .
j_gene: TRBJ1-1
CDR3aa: ASSYVRSAF

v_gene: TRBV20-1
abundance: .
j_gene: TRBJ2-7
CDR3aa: SARDSYSGLWEQY

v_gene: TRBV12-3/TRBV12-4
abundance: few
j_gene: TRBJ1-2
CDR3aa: ASSQTGINYGYT

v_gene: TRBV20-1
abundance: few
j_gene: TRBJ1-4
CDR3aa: SAARGIRATNEKLF

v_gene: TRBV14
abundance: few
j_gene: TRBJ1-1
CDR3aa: ASSLSGPEAF

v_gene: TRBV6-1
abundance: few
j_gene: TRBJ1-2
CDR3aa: ASRVPMGGHYGYT

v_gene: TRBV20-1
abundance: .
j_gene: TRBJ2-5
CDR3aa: SASGGAYVSETQY

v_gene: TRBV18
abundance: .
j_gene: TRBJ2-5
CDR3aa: ASSPPSSIEETQY

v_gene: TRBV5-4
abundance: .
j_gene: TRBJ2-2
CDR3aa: ASSLDGTGVDGELF

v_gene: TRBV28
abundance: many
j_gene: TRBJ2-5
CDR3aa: ASSFNRGGVETQY

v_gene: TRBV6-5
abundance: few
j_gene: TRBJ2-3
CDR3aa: ASSYSAAGGTDTQY

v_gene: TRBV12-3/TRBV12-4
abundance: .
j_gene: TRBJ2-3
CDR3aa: ASSIQGAPSTDTQY

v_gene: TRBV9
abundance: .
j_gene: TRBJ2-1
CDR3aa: ASSPSGPSNEQF

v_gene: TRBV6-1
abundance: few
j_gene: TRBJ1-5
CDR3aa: ASKEGALYQPQH

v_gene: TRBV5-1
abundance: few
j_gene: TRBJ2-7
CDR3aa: ASSLAGVREEQY

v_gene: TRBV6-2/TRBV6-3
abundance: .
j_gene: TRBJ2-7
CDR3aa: AGGATDEQY

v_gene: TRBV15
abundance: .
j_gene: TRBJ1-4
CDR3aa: ATSRDRGLEKLF

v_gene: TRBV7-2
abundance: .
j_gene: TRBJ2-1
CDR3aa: ASGGMGNEQF

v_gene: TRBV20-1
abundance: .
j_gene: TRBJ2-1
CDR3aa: CARPQLAGGPWNEQF

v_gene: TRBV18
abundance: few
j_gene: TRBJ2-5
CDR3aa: ASSPQTKETQY

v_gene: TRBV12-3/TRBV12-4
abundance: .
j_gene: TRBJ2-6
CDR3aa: ASSVGQPLSGANVLT

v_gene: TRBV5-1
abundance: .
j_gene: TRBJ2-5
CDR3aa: ASSPGTQYQETQY

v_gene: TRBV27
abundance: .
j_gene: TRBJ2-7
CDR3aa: ASRLNYEQY

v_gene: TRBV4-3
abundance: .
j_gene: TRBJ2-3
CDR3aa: ASSHSTRGADTQY

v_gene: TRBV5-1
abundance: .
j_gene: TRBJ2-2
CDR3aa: ASSLSGMNTGELF

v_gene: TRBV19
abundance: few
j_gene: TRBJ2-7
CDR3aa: ASSERGPLSYEQY

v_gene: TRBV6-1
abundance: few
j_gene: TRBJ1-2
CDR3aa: ASYRFQGYGYT

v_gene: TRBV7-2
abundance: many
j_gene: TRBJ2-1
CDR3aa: ASSAGGGSYNEQF

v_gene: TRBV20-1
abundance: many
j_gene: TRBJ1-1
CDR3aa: RGDGSMNTEAF

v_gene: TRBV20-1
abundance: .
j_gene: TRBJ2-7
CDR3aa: SADRDREFEQY

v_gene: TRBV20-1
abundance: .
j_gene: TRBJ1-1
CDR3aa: SIKQGRNTEAF

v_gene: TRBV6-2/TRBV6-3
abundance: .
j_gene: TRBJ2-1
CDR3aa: ASGQSNEQF

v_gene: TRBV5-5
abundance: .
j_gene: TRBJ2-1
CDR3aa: ASSLVTAVHEQF

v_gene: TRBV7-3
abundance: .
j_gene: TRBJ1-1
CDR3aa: ASSLNGGASTEAF

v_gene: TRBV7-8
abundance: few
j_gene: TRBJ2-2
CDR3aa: ASTRLVNTGELF

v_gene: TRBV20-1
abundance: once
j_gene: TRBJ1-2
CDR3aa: SARDRRDDGYT